This T cell receptor beta chain is drawn from a study of T cell responses to AZD1222 COVID-19 vaccine. As for the study in general: Pooled in the analysis were second doses at about 4 or about 12 weeks.

Of note for this clone: The antigen is unknown.

Trimming pared 3 bases from V and 2 bases from J, leaving 10 bases between. The CDR3 loop spans 14 amino acids. The germline V gene has CDR1 KGHSH and CDR2 LQKENI. Study observations and caveats: At study baseline, merely over 5 AZD1222 recipients were seropositive. Among the donors, most were white British and more were female, and clonal diversity was possibly underestimated.

Libraries were prepared by immunoSEQ multiplex PCR; TCRdb keeps only in-frame clonotypes and omits some of them. The sample holds about 94,000 clones, around 87% seen once. The V call is TRBV18, the J call TRBJ1-2, with no clear D. The TCR comes from an adult in good health. The specimen was peripheral blood, collected on day 0 of AZD1222 vaccination. The CDR3, as DNA: TGTGCCAGCTCACCGGATGGAGGGAACTATGGCTACACCTTC. It translates to CASSPDGGNYGYTF.